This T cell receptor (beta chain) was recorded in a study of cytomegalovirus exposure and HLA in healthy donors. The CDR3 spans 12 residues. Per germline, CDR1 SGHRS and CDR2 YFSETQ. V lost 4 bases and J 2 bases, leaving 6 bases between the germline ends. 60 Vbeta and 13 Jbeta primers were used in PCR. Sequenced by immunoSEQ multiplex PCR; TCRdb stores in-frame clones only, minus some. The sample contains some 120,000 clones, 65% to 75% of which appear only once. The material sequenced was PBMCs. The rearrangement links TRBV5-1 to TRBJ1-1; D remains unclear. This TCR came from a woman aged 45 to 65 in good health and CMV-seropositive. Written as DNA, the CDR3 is TGCGCCAGCAGCGAGACAAACACTGAAGCTTTCTTT. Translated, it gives CASSETNTEAFF.